The 11 T cell receptor beta chains reported below all come from one sample, sequenced in a study of T cell changes during pregnancy in multiple sclerosis. Sequenced by immunoSEQ multiplex PCR; TCRdb stores in-frame clones only, minus some. The sample shows 70,000 to 80,000 clones, just over 90% of them seen only once. Sample: CD4+ T cells from peripheral blood mononuclear cells, taken before pregnancy. The receptors stem from a female donor with multiple sclerosis, enrolled in a pregnancy study.

The gene calls are TRBV5-4 and TRBJ2-7; maybe TRBD1 (6 bases). The germline gives CDR1 SGHNT, CDR2 YYREEE (reference sequence). This CDR3 is 14 amino acids long. Trimming stripped 4 bases from V and 5 bases from J, with 16 bases between. The CDR3 nucleotides read TGTGCCAGCAGCATCCCCGGGACACTCAACGAGCAGTACTTC. It is translated as CASSIPGTLNEQYF.

The chain uses TRBV30 and TRBJ2-7; 9 bases fit TRBD2. Germline V gene sequence: CDR1 GTSNPN, CDR2 SVGIG (reference sequence). This CDR3 has 15 amino acids. V was clipped by 4 bases and J by 6 bases; unmatched bases: 13. The DNA of the CDR3 is TGTGCCTGGAAGTTAGCGGGAGTTCCATTGTCCGAGCAGTACTTC. It codes for CAWKLAGVPLSEQYF.

The count of this clone is one. The genes are TRBV6-6 and TRBJ2-5; D gene uncertain. The CDR3 runs 13 residues. V lost 5 bases to trimming and J lost 5 bases, with 12 bases between them. Per germline, CDR1 MNHNY and CDR2 SVGAGI (reference sequence). CDR3 region: CASSRLSVETQYF. As DNA, the CDR3 is TGTGCCAGCAGTCGTCTCTCGGTGGAGACCCAGTACTTC.

The chain links TRBV18 to TRBJ1-6; 11 bases line up with TRBD1. The V segment lost 1 base and the J segment 8 bases; nucleotides outside the gene matches: 7. Germline lookup yields CDR1 KGHSH and CDR2 LQKENI. The CDR3 is 17 amino acids. CDR3 amino acids: CASSPRTGQGADSPLHF. Here the CDR3 DNA reads TGTGCCAGCTCACCACGAACCGGACAGGGGGCGGATTCACCCCTCCACTTT.

The V gene is TRBV7-8, the J gene TRBJ1-5; D perhaps matches TRBD1 (5 bases). CDR3 length equals 16 residues. Germline CDR1 SGHVS, CDR2 FQNEAQ. With 3 bases removed from V and 3 bases from J, the gap between germline ends came to 15 bases. The CDR3 DNA reads TGTGCCAGCAGCTTCTACGGCGGGACGAACAATCAGCCCCAGCATTTT. Translated: CASSFYGGTNNQPQHF.

This clone is a singleton in its sample. This chain joins TRBV28 and TRBJ2-1, with a tentative D call TRBD2 (5 bases). The CDR3 sequence is 16 residues long. Trimming stripped 4 bases from V and 0 bases from J, with 13 bases between. Germline assignment: CDR1 MDHEN and CDR2 SYDVKM. The CDR3 here is CASSSDGLASYNEQFF. The CDR3 nucleotides read TGTGCCAGCAGTTCCGATGGACTTGCCTCCTACAATGAGCAGTTCTTC.

This clone was observed once. V is TRBV9 and J is TRBJ2-1; D might be TRBD2 (5 bases). Trimming removed 0 bases at V and 11 bases at J, with 15 bases between. The CDR3 extends over 14 amino acids. The germline CDR1 and CDR2 sequences are SGDLS and YYNGEE. The CDR3 nucleotides read TGTGCCAGCAGCGTAGGTCCCAGCGGCTCTCAGCAGTTCTTC. It specifies CASSVGPSGSQQFF.

The rearrangement joins TRBV11-2 to TRBJ2-1, with TRBD2 identical over 7 bases. Trimming cost V 0 bases and J 4 bases; bases outside gene matches: 12. Looked up from germline, CDR1 is SGHAT and CDR2 is FQNNGV. The length of the CDR3 is 18 residues. The CDR3 sequence: CASSLEGRAGRRYNEQFF. Written as DNA, the CDR3 is TGTGCCAGCAGCTTAGAGGGACGGGCCGGGAGGAGGTACAATGAGCAGTTCTTC.

The chain joins TRBV4-1 to TRBJ2-2; tentatively, D is TRBD1 (5 bases). CDR1 and CDR2 (germline): MGHRA, YSYEKL. The CDR3 extends over 12 amino acids. With 5 bases removed from V and 7 bases from J, the gap between germline ends came to 8 bases. This CDR3 is CASSLRGGELFF. As DNA, the CDR3 is TGCGCCAGCAGCTTAAGGGGCGGGGAGCTGTTTTTT.

This clone appeared once. The chain couples TRBV30 to TRBJ1-1, with 7 positions matching TRBD1. V lost 5 bases and J lost 1; bases outside the gene matches: 7. Germline V gene lookup returns CDR1 GTSNPN and CDR2 SVGIG (reference sequence). The CDR3 runs to 14 residues. The CDR3 is CAWYRGGSNTEAFF. Written as DNA, the CDR3 is TGTGCCTGGTACAGGGGAGGCTCGAACACTGAAGCTTTCTTT.

The V gene is TRBV7-2, the J gene TRBJ2-3; D not resolved. Trimming pared 2 bases from V and 6 bases from J, leaving 6 bases between. The CDR3 spans 12 residues. Germline values: CDR1 SGHTA, CDR2 FQGNSA. DNA for the CDR3: TGTGCCAGCAGCTTATCGTCCGATACGCAGTATTTT. Its translation is CASSLSSDTQYF.